The next 11 T cell receptor beta chains were all read from a single sample in a study of OX40 agonist ivuxolimab in advanced cancers. The data were produced by immunoSEQ multiplex PCR, yet TCRdb's version contains in-frame clones alone and is incomplete. The table has around 100,000 clones, about 87% seen once; the top ten hold about 1.5%. The material was CD4+ or CD8+ T cells sorted from blood, obtained in a trial of the OX40 agonist ivuxolimab. The receptors derive from an adult with an advanced solid tumor such as melanoma, head and neck, liver or kidney cancer.

The J gene is TRBJ1-3, the V gene TRBV4-1; D call uncertain. The V end was cut by 4 bases, the J end by 0 bases, with 19 bases between. There are 18 residues in the CDR3. CDR1 and CDR2 (germline): MGHRA, YSYEKL. In nucleotides, the CDR3 is TGCGCCAGCAGCCCCGGCGTCCCCGGCCGACGCTCTGGAAACACCATATATTTT. Protein: CASSPGVPGRRSGNTIYF.

This sequence joins TRBV11-2 and TRBJ2-1; D tentatively reads TRBD1 or TRBD2 (5 bases each). This CDR3 spans 13 amino acids. Germline V gene sequence: CDR1 SGHAT, CDR2 FQNNGV. V lost 5 bases and J 9 bases, leaving 14 bases between the germline ends. The CDR3 nucleotides read TGTGCCAGCAGCACCTCGGGGCCAGTTGAGCAGTTCTTC. Amino acids: CASSTSGPVEQFF.

This chain links TRBV12-5 with TRBJ2-1; 11 bases map to TRBD1. With 1 base clipped from V and 8 bases from J, the junction kept 4 bases outside the gene matches. This CDR3 is built from 15 residues. Germline V gene sequence: CDR1 LGHNT, CDR2 FRNRAP. In DNA form, the CDR3 reads TGTGCTAGTGGTTTGGCGAGGACAGGGGGCCATGAGCAGTTCTTC. Translation: CASGLARTGGHEQFF.

The rearrangement links TRBV6-5 to TRBJ2-7; no clear D gene. V shed 4 bases and J shed 7 bases, with 8 bases lying between them. This CDR3 has 11 amino acids. The V gene's germline CDR1 is MNHEY and CDR2 SVGAGI. The CDR3 coding sequence is TGTGCCAGCAGTTTTGGCCTGGAGCAGTACTTC. It specifies CASSFGLEQYF.

The chain couples TRBV10-3 to TRBJ2-1; maybe TRBD2 (6 bases). Germline values: CDR1 ENHRY, CDR2 SYGVKD. V lost 1 base, J lost 9 bases, and 10 bases lay in between. The CDR3 spans 13 residues. The CDR3 sequence: CAISEYGGSEQFF. The CDR3 DNA follows: TGTGCCATCAGTGAGTATGGGGGGAGTGAGCAGTTCTTC.

V and J are TRBV7-2 and TRBJ1-5; D is unclear. In germline, CDR1 is SGHTA, CDR2 FQGNSA. The CDR3 sequence is 14 residues long. V was shortened by 4 bases and J by 3 bases, with 10 bases between the two germline ends. In nucleotides, the CDR3 is TGTGCCAGCAGCTCCGGTGCCCTCAATCAGCCCCAGCATTTT. This translates into CASSSGALNQPQHF.

The chain combines TRBV6-6 with TRBJ2-1; 7 nucleotides align to TRBD1. V shed 2 bases, J shed 4 bases, and the junction held 2 bases outside the gene matches. Germline V lookup: CDR1 MNHNY, CDR2 SVGAGI (reference sequence). The CDR3 is 14 amino acids. DNA for the CDR3: TGTGCCAGCAGTTACGGCAGGGGGTACAATGAGCAGTTCTTC. This encodes CASSYGRGYNEQFF.

CDR3 nucleotides: TGTGCCAGCAGCTCTAGAAAGACCTATGGCTACACCTTC. Its translation is CASSSRKTYGYTF. V gene TRBV6-8 combines with J gene TRBJ1-2, with D hard to call. Germline V gene data show CDR1 as MNHGY and CDR2 as SAAAGT. Trimming stripped 6 bases from V and 4 bases from J, with 12 bases between. This CDR3 has 13 amino acids.

The chain links TRBV6-5 to TRBJ1-1; D might be TRBD1 (5 bases). Looked up from germline, CDR1 is MNHEY and CDR2 is SVGAGI. The ends were cut back, 7 bases at V and 2 bases at J, with 14 bases in the middle. The length of the CDR3 is 14 residues. CDR3 amino acids: CASTPAQGNTEAFF. In DNA, the CDR3 is TGTGCCAGCACCCCGGCCCAGGGTAACACTGAAGCTTTCTTT.

This chain connects TRBV7-2 to TRBJ2-1; no reliable D call. From germline, CDR1 is SGHTA and CDR2 FQGNSA. V lost 1 base and J 0 bases, leaving 7 bases between the germline ends. There are 15 residues in the CDR3. In DNA form, the CDR3 reads TGTGCCAGCAGCTTAGTGGCGACCTCCTACAATGAGCAGTTCTTC. Amino acids: CASSLVATSYNEQFF.

The chain joins TRBV5-6 to TRBJ1-5; 11 bases are a match to TRBD1. CDR3 size: 15 residues. The V gene end was trimmed by 3 bases and the J gene end by 7 bases; junction bases not matched to a gene: 6. The germline gives CDR1 SGHDT, CDR2 YYEEEE. In nucleotides, the CDR3 is TGTGCCAGCAGCTCCCGGGACAGGGGGAGGCAGCCCCAGCATTTT. Translated: CASSSRDRGRQPQHF.